These 8 T cell receptor beta chains were sequenced from one sample in a study of shared clonotypes between healthy human individuals. Profiling relied on immunoSEQ multiplex PCR, and the TCRdb table lists in-frame clones only, not all of them. The table includes about 110,000 clones, around 71% detected once. The sequencing input was memory CD8+ T cells sorted from blood. The sample's subset: CD45RO+ cells pooled with CCR7-negative TemRA cells. The receptors were gathered from a woman between 25 and 40 years old in good health.

With respect to this clone: One end of the junction fails to match germline, which may point to a read error. This chain links TRBV5-1 with TRBJ1-1; 10 bases fit TRBD1. This CDR3 comprises 15 residues. Germline V gene data show CDR1 as SGHRS and CDR2 as YFSETQ. This CDR3 is CASSTRQGARTETFF. As DNA, the CDR3 is TGCGCCAGCAGCACGAGACAGGGGGCGAGGACTGAAACTTTCTTT.

This clone was observed many times. V gene TRBV4-2 combines with J gene TRBJ2-7; TRBD1 might be the D (5 bases). The CDR3 extends over 16 amino acids. CDR1 and CDR2 (germline): LGHNA, YNFKEQ. V lost 0 bases to trimming and J lost 2 bases, with 14 bases between them. CDR3 region: CASSQDGADAPYEQYF. The CDR3 DNA reads TGTGCCAGCAGCCAAGATGGGGCCGACGCCCCCTACGAGCAGTACTTC.

The chain carries TRBV5-1 and TRBJ2-7; 7 bases are shared with TRBD2. The J segment lost 2 bases and the V segment lost 1 base, leaving 3 bases of the junction unmatched. CDR1 is SGHRS and CDR2 is YFSETQ in the germline V gene. The CDR3 covers 14 residues. CDR3 nucleotide sequence: TGCGCCAGCAGCTTGTCCCTAGCGGCCTACGAGCAGTACTTC. It specifies CASSLSLAAYEQYF.

The chain uses TRBV2 and TRBJ1-2; D may be TRBD1 (5 bases). The CDR3 has 14 amino acids. Germline CDR1 and CDR2: SNHLY and FYNNEI. V gave up 6 bases and J gave up 6 bases, with 17 bases separating them. The CDR3 is CASRGLLYENGYTF. The CDR3 DNA follows: TGTGCCAGCAGGGGGCTACTGTATGAGAATGGCTACACCTTC.

The chain carries TRBV14 and TRBJ2-7, with no clear D. V was pared by 0 bases and J by 6 bases, with 18 bases between. CDR1 is SGHDN, CDR2 FVKESK, per germline. The CDR3 is 16 amino acids. The CDR3 bases are TGTGCCAGCAGCCAAGATGGCAGGTACAAGTTACTCGAGCAGTACTTC. Its translation is CASSQDGRYKLLEQYF.

The chain couples TRBV6-4 to TRBJ2-4, with D hard to call. Germline-derived CDR1 and CDR2 are MRHNA and SNTAGT. V shed 8 bases and J shed 0 bases, with 5 bases lying between them. CDR3 length equals 12 residues. CDR3 amino acids: CASSPAKNIQYF. The CDR3 DNA is TGTGCCAGCTCACCAGCCAAAAACATTCAGTACTTC.

The chain has TRBV7-9 and TRBJ1-1, with no clear D. The CDR3 length is 15 residues. The germline V and J ends were trimmed by 7 bases and 1 base, with 16 bases remaining between them. Germline CDR1 and CDR2: SEHNR and FQNEAQ (reference sequence). The CDR3 sequence: CASTSMLPKNTEAFF. CDR3 coding DNA: TGTGCCAGCACCTCAATGTTGCCGAAGAACACTGAAGCTTTCTTT.

V usage is TRBV6-5 and J usage is TRBJ1-2, with D maybe TRBD1 (5 bases). Trimming stripped 0 bases from V and 6 bases from J, with 14 bases between. Germline-derived CDR1 and CDR2 are MNHEY and SVGAGI. The CDR3 sequence is 15 residues long. The CDR3 loop reads CASSYSRGGGDGYTF. The CDR3 DNA reads as TGTGCCAGCAGTTACTCGAGAGGTGGAGGGGATGGCTACACCTTC.